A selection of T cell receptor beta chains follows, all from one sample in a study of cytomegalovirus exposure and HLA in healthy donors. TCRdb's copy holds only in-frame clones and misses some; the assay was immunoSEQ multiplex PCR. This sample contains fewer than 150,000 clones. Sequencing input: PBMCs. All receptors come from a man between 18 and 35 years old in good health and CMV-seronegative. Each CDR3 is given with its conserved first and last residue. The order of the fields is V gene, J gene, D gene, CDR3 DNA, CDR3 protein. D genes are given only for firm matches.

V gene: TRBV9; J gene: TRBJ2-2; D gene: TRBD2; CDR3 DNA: TGTGCCAGCAGCGTAATCCCAGAGGCGGGGGACACCGGGGAGCTGTTTTTT; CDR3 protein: CASSVIPEAGDTGELFF
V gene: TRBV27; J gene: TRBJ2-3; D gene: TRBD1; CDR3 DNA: TGTGCCACCTTAGACAGGGGGACAGATACGCAGTATTTT; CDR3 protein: CATLDRGTDTQYF
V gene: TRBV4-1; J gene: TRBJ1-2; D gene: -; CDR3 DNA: TGCGCCAGCAGCCAAGGGGGAGGACGTAACTATGGCTACACCTTC; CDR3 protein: CASSQGGGRNYGYTF
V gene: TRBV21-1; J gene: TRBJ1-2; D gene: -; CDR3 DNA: TGTGCCAGCACGAAGGGGTTGGGTTACCCTTCCCTTGGCTACACCTTC; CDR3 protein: CASTKGLGYPSLGYTF
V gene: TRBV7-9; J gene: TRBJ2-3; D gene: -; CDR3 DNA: TGTGCCAGCACCTTGGATAACCTAGCGATACAACCAGATACGCAGTATTTT; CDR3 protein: CASTLDNLAIQPDTQYF
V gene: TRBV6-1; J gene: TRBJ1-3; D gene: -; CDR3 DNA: TGTGCCAGCAGTGACCAGGGTCCTGGAAACACCATATATTTT; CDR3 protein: CASSDQGPGNTIYF
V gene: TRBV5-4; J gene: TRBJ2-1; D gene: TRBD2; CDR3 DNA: TGTGCCAGCAGCGAGGGACTAGCGGCCAACAATGAGCAGTTCTTC; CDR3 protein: CASSEGLAANNEQFF
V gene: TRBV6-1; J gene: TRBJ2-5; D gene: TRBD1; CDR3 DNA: TGTGCCAGCAGTGAAGAGGAAACAGGGGCAGCAGCCCAGTACTTC; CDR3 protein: CASSEEETGAAAQYF
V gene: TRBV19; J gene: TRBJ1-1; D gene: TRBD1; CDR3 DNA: TGTGCCAGTAGTAAATACCCGGACAGGGAATCAACGAACACTGAAGCTTTCTTT; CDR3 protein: CASSKYPDRESTNTEAFF
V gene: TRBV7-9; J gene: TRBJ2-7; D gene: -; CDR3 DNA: TGTGCCAGCAGCTTATCCCATGGAGGCTACGAGCAGTACTTC; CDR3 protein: CASSLSHGGYEQYF
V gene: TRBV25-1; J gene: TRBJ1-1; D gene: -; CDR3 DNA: TGTGCCAGCAGTGACCCACAGGGGAACACTGAAGCTTTCTTT; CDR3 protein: CASSDPQGNTEAFF